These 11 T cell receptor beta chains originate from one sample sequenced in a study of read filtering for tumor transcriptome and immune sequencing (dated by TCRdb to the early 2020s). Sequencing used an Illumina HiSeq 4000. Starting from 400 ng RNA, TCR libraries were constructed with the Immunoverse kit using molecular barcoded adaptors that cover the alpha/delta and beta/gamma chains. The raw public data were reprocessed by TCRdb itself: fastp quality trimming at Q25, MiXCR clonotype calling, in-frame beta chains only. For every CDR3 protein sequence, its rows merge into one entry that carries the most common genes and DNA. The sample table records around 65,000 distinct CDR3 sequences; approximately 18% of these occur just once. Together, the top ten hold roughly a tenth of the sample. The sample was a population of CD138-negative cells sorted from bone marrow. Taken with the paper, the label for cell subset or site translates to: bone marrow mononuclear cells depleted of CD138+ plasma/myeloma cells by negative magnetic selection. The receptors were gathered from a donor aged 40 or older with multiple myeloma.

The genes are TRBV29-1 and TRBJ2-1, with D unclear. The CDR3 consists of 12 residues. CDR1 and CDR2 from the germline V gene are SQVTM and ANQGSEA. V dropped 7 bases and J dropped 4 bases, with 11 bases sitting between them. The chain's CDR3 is CSGKRSYNEQFF. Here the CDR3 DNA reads TGCAGCGGGAAAAGGAGTTACAATGAGCAGTTCTTC.

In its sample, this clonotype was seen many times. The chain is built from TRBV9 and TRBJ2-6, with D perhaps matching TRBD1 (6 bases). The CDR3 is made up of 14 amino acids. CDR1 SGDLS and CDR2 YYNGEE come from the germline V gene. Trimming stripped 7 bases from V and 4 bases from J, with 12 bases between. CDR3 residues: CASGGQRGANVLTF. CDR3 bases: TGTGCCAGCGGGGGCCAAAGGGGGGCCAACGTCCTGACTTTC.

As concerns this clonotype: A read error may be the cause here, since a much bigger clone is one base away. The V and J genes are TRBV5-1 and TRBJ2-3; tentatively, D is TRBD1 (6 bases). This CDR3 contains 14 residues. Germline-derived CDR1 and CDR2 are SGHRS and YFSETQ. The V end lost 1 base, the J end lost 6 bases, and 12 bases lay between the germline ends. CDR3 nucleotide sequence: TGCGCCAGCAGCTTGAACCAGGGGATGGATACGCAGTATTTT. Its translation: CASSLNQGMDTQYF.

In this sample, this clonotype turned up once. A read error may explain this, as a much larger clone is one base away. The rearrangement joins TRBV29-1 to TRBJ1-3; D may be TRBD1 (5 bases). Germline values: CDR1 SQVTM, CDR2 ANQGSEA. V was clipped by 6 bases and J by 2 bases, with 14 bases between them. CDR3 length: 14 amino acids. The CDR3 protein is CSVTGRGAGNTIYF. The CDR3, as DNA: TGCAGCGTAACCGGACGGGGGGCTGGAAACACCATATATTTT.

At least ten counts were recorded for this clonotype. The CDR3 sequence is CASSSTTSSRTDTQYF. For the CDR3, the DNA is TGTGCCAGCAGTTCGACGACTAGCAGTAGGACAGATACGCAGTATTTT. The chain has TRBV6-2 or TRBV6-3 and TRBJ2-3; 7 bases are a match to TRBD2. V lost 4 bases and J lost 3; bases outside the gene matches: 10. CDR1 is MNHEY and CDR2 is SVGEGT in the germline V gene. This CDR3 spans 16 amino acids.

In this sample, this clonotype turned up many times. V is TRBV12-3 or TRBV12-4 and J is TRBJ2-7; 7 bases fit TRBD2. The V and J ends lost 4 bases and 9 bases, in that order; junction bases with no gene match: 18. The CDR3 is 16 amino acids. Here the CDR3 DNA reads TGTGCCAGCAGTTCGATGGTGCGAGGACTAGGACGTAGGCAGTACTTC. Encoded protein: CASSSMVRGLGRRQYF.

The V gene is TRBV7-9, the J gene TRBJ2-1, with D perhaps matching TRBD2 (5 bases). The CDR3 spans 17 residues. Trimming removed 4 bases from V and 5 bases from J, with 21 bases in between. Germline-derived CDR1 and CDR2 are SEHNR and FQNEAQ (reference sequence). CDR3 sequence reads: CASSSNRRTGGHNEQFF. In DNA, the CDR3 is TGTGCCAGCAGCTCAAACCGCAGGACTGGCGGCCACAATGAGCAGTTCTTC. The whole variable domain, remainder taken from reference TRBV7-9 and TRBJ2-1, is DTGVSQNPRHKITKRGQNVTFRCDPISEHNRLYWYRQTLGQGPEFLTYFQNEAQLEKSRLLSDRFSAERPKGSFSTLEIQRTEQGDSAMYLCASSSNRRTGGHNEQFFGPGTRLTVL.

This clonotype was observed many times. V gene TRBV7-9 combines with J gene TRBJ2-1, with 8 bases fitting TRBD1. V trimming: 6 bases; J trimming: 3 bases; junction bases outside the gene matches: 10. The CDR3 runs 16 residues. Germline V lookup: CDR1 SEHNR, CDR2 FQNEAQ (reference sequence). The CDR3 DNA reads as TGTGCCAGCAGAGTGGCCAGGGGGCTTGTCTACAATGAGCAGTTCTTC. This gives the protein CASRVARGLVYNEQFF.

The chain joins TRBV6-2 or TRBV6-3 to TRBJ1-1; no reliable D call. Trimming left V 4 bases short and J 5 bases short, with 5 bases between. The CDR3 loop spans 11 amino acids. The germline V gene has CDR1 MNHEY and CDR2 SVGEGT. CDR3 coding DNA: TGTGCCAGCAGTTTAGCGACTGAAGCTTTCTTT. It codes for CASSLATEAFF.

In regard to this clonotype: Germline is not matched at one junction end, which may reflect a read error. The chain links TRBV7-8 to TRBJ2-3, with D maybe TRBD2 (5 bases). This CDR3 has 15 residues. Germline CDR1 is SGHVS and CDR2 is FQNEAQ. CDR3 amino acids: CASSSQAASTDTQYF. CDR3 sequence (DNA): TGTGCCAGCAGCTCCCAAGCGGCTAGCACAGATACGCAGTACTTT.

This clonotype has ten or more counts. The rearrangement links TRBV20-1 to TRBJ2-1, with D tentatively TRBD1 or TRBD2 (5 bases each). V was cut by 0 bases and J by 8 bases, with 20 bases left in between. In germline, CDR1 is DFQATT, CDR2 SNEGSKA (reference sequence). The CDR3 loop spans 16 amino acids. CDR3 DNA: TGCAGTGCTAGAGATTTGGACCGGGGCTATCACTATGAGCAGTTCTTC. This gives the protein CSARDLDRGYHYEQFF.